This T cell receptor (beta chain) was obtained from a study of blood T cells in healthy people across ages. Staff drew about 10 milliliters of peripheral blood from each donor. Primers used in a second PCR of roughly 6 to 12 cycles were a sample-barcoded 5' primer and a J-beta primer mix. TCRdb redid the calling of the 5' RACE reads with MiXCR, one entry per CDR3 protein. The sample holds about 680,000 distinct CDR3 sequences, around half seen once. Per the germline V gene, CDR1 is SGHRS and CDR2 is YFSETQ. CDR3 size: 12 residues. This chain uses TRBV5-1 with TRBJ2-5, with D perhaps matching TRBD1 (6 bases). The J call is in doubt because the DNA end fits TRBJ2-7 better. The material sequenced was blood. The sequence derives from an older woman in good health. Written as DNA, the CDR3 is TGCGCCAGCAGCTCAATCAGGGGCGAGCAGTACTTC. Translating it yields CASSSIRGEQYF.